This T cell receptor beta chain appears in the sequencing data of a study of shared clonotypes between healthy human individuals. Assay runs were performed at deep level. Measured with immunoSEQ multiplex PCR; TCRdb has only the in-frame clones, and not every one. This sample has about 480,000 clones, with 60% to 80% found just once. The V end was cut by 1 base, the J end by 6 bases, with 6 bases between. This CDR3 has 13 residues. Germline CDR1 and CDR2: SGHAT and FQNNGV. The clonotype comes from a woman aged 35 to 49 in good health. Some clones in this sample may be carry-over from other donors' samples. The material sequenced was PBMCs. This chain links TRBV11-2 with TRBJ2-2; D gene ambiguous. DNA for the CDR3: TGTGCCAGCAGCTTAGCTGGGTCCGGGGAGCTGTTTTTT. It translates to CASSLAGSGELFF.